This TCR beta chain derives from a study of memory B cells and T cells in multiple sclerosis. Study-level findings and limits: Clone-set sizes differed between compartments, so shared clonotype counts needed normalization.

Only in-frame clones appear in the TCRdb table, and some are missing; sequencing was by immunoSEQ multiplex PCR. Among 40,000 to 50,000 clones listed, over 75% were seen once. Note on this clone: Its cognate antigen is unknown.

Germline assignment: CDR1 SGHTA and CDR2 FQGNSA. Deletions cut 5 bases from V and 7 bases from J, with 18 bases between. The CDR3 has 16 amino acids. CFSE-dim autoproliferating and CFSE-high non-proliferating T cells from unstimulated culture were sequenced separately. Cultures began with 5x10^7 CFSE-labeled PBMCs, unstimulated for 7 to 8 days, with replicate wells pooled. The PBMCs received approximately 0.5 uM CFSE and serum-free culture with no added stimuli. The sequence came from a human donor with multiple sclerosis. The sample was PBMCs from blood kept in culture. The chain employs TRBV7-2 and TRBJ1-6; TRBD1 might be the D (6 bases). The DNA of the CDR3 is TGTGCCAGCAGCGAGCTGGGGGCGCAGTTAAATTCACCCCTCCACTTT. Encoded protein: CASSELGAQLNSPLHF.